The 32 T cell receptor beta chains in this list originate from one sample, sequenced in a study of CD8 T cells in Susac syndrome. It was with random hexamers that roughly 0.5 to 1 ug RNA was reverse transcribed. TCRdb itself ran the immunoSEQ multiplex PCR reads through MiXCR, one entry per CDR3 protein. The data hold tens of thousands of distinct CDR3 sequences, with approximately 94% observed a single time. The sequencing sample was made of CD8+ T cells from PBMCs. The receptors here all came from a human donor in good health.

In its sample, this clonotype was seen once. The chain employs TRBV9 and TRBJ1-1; D uncertain. This CDR3 spans 12 amino acids. Trimming cost V 7 bases and J 4 bases, with 11 bases left between them. Germline CDR1 reads SGDLS; CDR2 reads YYNGEE. CDR3 protein: CASGSGSTEAFF. DNA for the CDR3: TGTGCCAGCGGTTCGGGGAGCACTGAAGCTTTCTTT.

V and J are TRBV30 and TRBJ1-2; D is undetermined. Germline values: CDR1 GTSNPN, CDR2 SVGIG (reference sequence). CDR3 length equals 14 residues. V was pared by 2 bases and J by 8 bases, with 18 bases between. The CDR3 loop reads CAWSPTVGPTGYTF. The CDR3 DNA sequence: TGTGCCTGGAGTCCCACCGTGGGCCCCACGGGCTACACCTTC. The complete variable domain, with remaining parts taken from reference TRBV30 and TRBJ1-2, reads SQTIHQWPATLVQPVGSPLSLECTVEGTSNPNLYWYRQAAGRGLQLLFYSVGIGQISSEVPQNLSASRPQDRQFILSSKKLLLSDSGFYLCAWSPTVGPTGYTFGSGTRLTVV.

The chain recombines TRBV5-1 with TRBJ2-1, with 7 bases fitting TRBD1. CDR3 size: 15 residues. Per germline, CDR1 SGHRS and CDR2 YFSETQ. With V trimmed by 3 bases and J by 0 bases, 3 bases remained unmatched. CDR3 sequence: CASSSPGGSYNEQFF. The CDR3 DNA sequence: TGCGCCAGCAGCTCTCCAGGGGGCTCCTACAATGAGCAGTTCTTC.

The chain uses TRBV5-4 and TRBJ2-7; 7 bases map to TRBD1. V lost 4 bases to trimming and J lost 3 bases; unmatched junction nucleotides: 4. Germline loops: CDR1 SGHNT, CDR2 YYREEE (reference sequence). This CDR3 is 13 amino acids long. CDR3 DNA sequence: TGTGCCAGCAGCCGAGACAGGGACTACGAGCAGTACTTC. It codes for CASSRDRDYEQYF.

V and J are TRBV5-1 and TRBJ1-2, with 10 nucleotides matching TRBD1. The CDR3 length is 17 residues. The V and J ends lost 4 bases and 5 bases, in that order; junction bases with no gene match: 14. Germline CDR1 reads SGHRS; CDR2 reads YFSETQ. The CDR3 loop reads CASSRGTGASRGYGYTF. The CDR3 DNA reads TGCGCCAGCAGCCGAGGGACAGGGGCCAGCCGGGGGTATGGCTACACCTTC.

Only a few counts were recorded for this clonotype. This sequence joins TRBV5-1 and TRBJ2-1, with a possible D match to TRBD2 (6 bases). Germline CDR1 is SGHRS and CDR2 is YFSETQ. The CDR3 sequence is 14 residues long. Trimming took off 3 bases at V and 4 bases at J, with 11 bases between the two ends. Written as DNA, the CDR3 is TGCGCCAGCAGCTCTTCCGGGGGATACAATGAGCAGTTCTTC. Its protein is CASSSSGGYNEQFF. Full variable domain (rest looked up from reference TRBV5-1 and TRBJ2-1): KAGVTQTPRYLIKTRGQQVTLSCSPISGHRSVSWYQQTPGQGLQFLFEYFSETQRNKGNFPGRFSGRQFSNSRSEMNVSTLELGDSALYLCASSSSGGYNEQFFGPGTRLTVL.

The chain is built from TRBV9 and TRBJ1-2; D is unclear. The germline gives CDR1 SGDLS, CDR2 YYNGEE. The ends were cut back, 0 bases at V and 7 bases at J, with 16 bases in the middle. This CDR3 comprises 15 residues. The CDR3 here is CASSVGGGPVRGYTF. For the CDR3, the DNA is TGTGCCAGCAGCGTAGGAGGAGGGCCGGTTCGTGGCTACACCTTC.

Here the CDR3 reads CSAIGGTGELFF. The CDR3 region has the DNA TGCAGCGCTATCGGTGGCACCGGGGAGCTGTTTTTT. V and J are TRBV29-1 and TRBJ2-2; D is uncertain. The CDR3 runs 12 residues. Germline-derived CDR1 and CDR2 are SQVTM and ANQGSEA. V dropped 7 bases and J dropped 4 bases, with 10 bases sitting between them.

The chain uses TRBV13 and TRBJ1-2, with unresolved D. CDR1 PRHDT and CDR2 FYEKMQ come from the germline V gene (reference sequence). This CDR3 is 13 amino acids long. The ends were cut back, 0 bases at V and 4 bases at J, with 6 bases in the middle. The chain's CDR3 is CASSLGHTYGYTF. In DNA form, the CDR3 reads TGTGCCAGCAGCTTAGGGCATACCTATGGCTACACCTTC.

This clonotype showed up just once. V and J are TRBV6-5 and TRBJ2-7; 8 bases line up with TRBD1. The junction had 4 bases not matched to a gene; V was cut back by 4 bases and J by 5 bases. CDR3 length equals 13 residues. Germline V CDR1 and CDR2: MNHEY, SVGAGI. CDR3 DNA sequence: TGTGCCAGCAGTTTGACAGGGGTCCACGAGCAGTACTTC. It specifies CASSLTGVHEQYF.

V and J are TRBV5-4 and TRBJ2-3; D perhaps matches TRBD2 (6 bases). The CDR3 extends over 16 amino acids. The V end lost 2 bases, the J end lost 1 base, and 14 bases lay between the germline ends. The germline gives CDR1 SGHNT, CDR2 YYREEE (reference sequence). The CDR3 nucleotides are TGTGCCAGCAGCTTCCGGGGGATGATTGGCACAGATACGCAGTATTTT. This gives the protein CASSFRGMIGTDTQYF.

This sequence joins TRBV29-1 and TRBJ1-2; 9 positions agree with TRBD1. The CDR3 loop spans 13 amino acids. V trimming: 6 bases; J trimming: 4 bases; junction bases outside the gene matches: 6. Germline V gene sequence: CDR1 SQVTM, CDR2 ANQGSEA. The CDR3 sequence is CSVVTGGAYGYTF. CDR3 nucleotide sequence: TGCAGCGTAGTTACAGGGGGCGCCTATGGCTACACCTTC.

The count of this clonotype is one. J is TRBJ1-2 and V is TRBV6-1, with D unresolved. CDR1 MNHNS and CDR2 SASEGT come from the germline V gene. Trimming left V 2 bases short and J 4 bases short, with 8 bases between. The length of the CDR3 is 13 residues. The DNA of the CDR3 is TGTGCCAGCAGTGAAAGTGGGGTCTATGGCTACACCTTC. Translated, it gives CASSESGVYGYTF.

The chain joins TRBV27 to TRBJ2-3; D is possibly TRBD1 (5 bases). Trimming pared 8 bases from V and 1 base from J, leaving 19 bases between. Germline CDR1 is MNHEY and CDR2 is SMNVEV (reference sequence). The CDR3 runs to 16 residues. CDR3 coding DNA: TGTGCCAGCTCTCCCGAGCCGGACACACGCACAGATACGCAGTATTTT. Translating gives CASSPEPDTRTDTQYF.

This chain links TRBV27 with TRBJ2-1, with TRBD2 matching 8 bases. The CDR3 has 16 residues. Per germline, CDR1 MNHEY and CDR2 SMNVEV (reference sequence). J lost 5 bases, V lost 3 bases, and 9 bases had no gene match. CDR3 protein: CASSFVSGSLHNEQFF. The DNA of the CDR3 is TGTGCCAGCAGTTTTGTGAGCGGGAGTCTCCACAATGAGCAGTTCTTC.

This clonotype was picked up one time. The rearrangement uses TRBV4-1 and TRBJ1-5; TRBD1 might be the D (6 bases). The germline CDR1 and CDR2 sequences are MGHRA and YSYEKL. This CDR3 has 15 amino acids. Trimming took off 4 bases at V and 6 bases at J, with 16 bases between the two ends. CDR3 DNA sequence: TGCGCCAGCAGCCTTACGTTCAGGGGAAGTCAGCCCCAGCATTTT. Translating gives CASSLTFRGSQPQHF.

The chain uses TRBV3-1 and TRBJ2-3, with 8 bases aligning to TRBD2. The junction had 10 bases not matched to a gene; V was cut back by 0 bases and J by 11 bases. The germline CDR1 and CDR2 sequences are LGHDT and YNNKEL (reference sequence). This CDR3 contains 15 residues. The CDR3 DNA reads as TGTGCCAGCAGCCAAGAAGTCGGGAGGGGTTGGATGCAGTATTTT. Its translation is CASSQEVGRGWMQYF.

This clonotype was counted a single time. V usage is TRBV28 and J usage is TRBJ2-7, with D uncertain. Germline V gives CDR1 MDHEN, CDR2 SYDVKM. The CDR3 consists of 13 residues. The V end lost 5 bases, the J end lost 5 bases, and 13 bases lay between the germline ends. DNA of the CDR3: TGTGCCAGCAGTCTGGCCTTGCAGAACGAGCAGTACGTC. Its translation is CASSLALQNEQYV.

On this clonotype itself: A read error may account for a junction end that differs from germline. The V gene is TRBV15, the J gene TRBJ1-5; no reliable D call. There are 12 residues in the CDR3. Per germline, CDR1 LNHNV and CDR2 YYDKDF (reference sequence). CDR3 in amino acids: CASSREGIPQHF. CDR3 sequence (DNA): TGTGCCTCCAGCAGAGAGGGTATTCCCCAGCATTTT.

CDR3 sequence (DNA): TGTGCCAGCCGACCTAGCGGGGCTCAGTCCTACGAGCAGTACTTC. It specifies CASRPSGAQSYEQYF. The chain has TRBV2 and TRBJ2-7, with TRBD2 matching over 9 bases. J lost 1 base, V lost 8 bases, and 9 bases had no gene match. Germline V gene sequence: CDR1 SNHLY, CDR2 FYNNEI. The CDR3 consists of 15 residues.

This clonotype was seen only once. This rearrangement joins TRBV6-1 to TRBJ2-1; D is possibly TRBD2 (6 bases). The germline gives CDR1 MNHNS, CDR2 SASEGT. V was cut by 8 bases and J by 3 bases, with 17 bases left in between. The CDR3 spans 15 residues. The CDR3 sequence is CASGEEGRYYNEQFF. CDR3 coding DNA: TGTGCCAGCGGAGAGGAGGGGAGGTACTACAATGAGCAGTTCTTC.

The chain links TRBV20-1 to TRBJ2-5; 12 nucleotides line up with TRBD2. The CDR3 consists of 19 residues. Looked up from germline, CDR1 is DFQATT and CDR2 is SNEGSKA (reference sequence). V trimming: 3 bases; J trimming: 1 base; junction bases outside the gene matches: 15. CDR3 DNA sequence: TGCAGTGCTAGCCTCGGACTAGCGGGATACCCAGTATCCCAAGAGACCCAGTACTTC. This sequence encodes CSASLGLAGYPVSQETQYF.

The V gene is TRBV9, the J gene TRBJ2-7, with a tentative D call TRBD2 (5 bases). The germline CDR1 and CDR2 sequences are SGDLS and YYNGEE. This CDR3 region has 13 residues. Between the trimmed V and J ends, which lost 1 base and 6 bases, there was a span of 11 bases. The CDR3 loop reads CASSVSPGGEQYV. The DNA for the CDR3 is TGTGCCAGCAGCGTATCGCCAGGAGGCGAGCAGTACGTC.

This chain connects TRBV7-6 to TRBJ2-2, with D possibly matching TRBD1 (5 bases). Germline loops: CDR1 SGHVS, CDR2 FNYEAQ. This CDR3 comprises 14 residues. V lost 5 bases and J 6 bases, leaving 13 bases between the germline ends. This chain's CDR3 is CASSPGRGAGELFF. The CDR3 DNA is TGTGCCAGCAGCCCTGGTAGGGGCGCCGGGGAGCTGTTTTTT.

This clonotype was found once. The chain carries TRBV12-3 or TRBV12-4 and TRBJ2-5; 10 bases are shared with TRBD2. Losses at the gene ends were 5 bases for V and 5 bases for J; bases not matched to a gene: 8. The CDR3 covers 15 residues. CDR3 sequence reads: CASSRPGLAWETQYF. The DNA of the CDR3 is TGTGCCAGCAGTCGTCCGGGACTAGCGTGGGAGACCCAGTACTTC.

The rearrangement uses TRBV10-2 and TRBJ2-7; D is unresolved. Per the germline V gene, CDR1 is WSHSY and CDR2 is SAAADI. There are 14 residues in the CDR3. V lost 2 bases, J lost 0 bases, and 8 bases lay in between. The chain's CDR3 is CASSEQASSYEQYF. The CDR3 DNA is TGCGCCAGCAGTGAGCAGGCGAGCTCCTACGAGCAGTACTTC.

The chain uses TRBV18 and TRBJ1-1, with D unclear. The CDR3 contains 17 residues. Trimming shortened V by 4 bases and J by 6 bases, and 24 bases separated the two germline ends. Germline V gene data show CDR1 as KGHSH and CDR2 as LQKENI. The CDR3 reads CASSLTSQLLVNAEAFF. CDR3 bases: TGTGCCAGCTCACTTACTTCGCAGCTCCTGGTTAACGCTGAAGCTTTCTTT.

This chain connects TRBV2 to TRBJ2-3; D remains ambiguous. The CDR3 has 14 amino acids. Per germline, CDR1 SNHLY and CDR2 FYNNEI. V gave up 7 bases and J gave up 0 bases, with 11 bases separating them. The CDR3 DNA reads as TGTGCCAGCACCACCAGGAGTAGCACAGATACGCAGTATTTT. Amino acid sequence: CASTTRSSTDTQYF.

This chain uses TRBV29-1 with TRBJ2-2; D is ambiguous. Between the trimmed V and J ends, which lost 0 bases and 1 base, there was a span of 3 bases. This CDR3 spans 13 amino acids. Germline V gene lookup returns CDR1 SQVTM and CDR2 ANQGSEA. CDR3 amino acids: CSVEEQNTGELFF. The CDR3 DNA reads TGCAGCGTTGAAGAGCAGAACACCGGGGAGCTGTTTTTT.

This chain connects TRBV5-8 to TRBJ2-7, with TRBD1 as a possible D gene (5 bases). The CDR3 is 12 amino acids. Trimming removed 9 bases at V and 1 base at J, with 11 bases between. The germline V gene has CDR1 SGHTS and CDR2 YDEGEE. In DNA form, the CDR3 reads TGTGCCACTAAGGGGATGTCCTACGAGCAGTACTTC. Translated, it gives CATKGMSYEQYF.

J is TRBJ2-3 and V is TRBV4-2; possibly TRBD2 for D (6 bases). V lost 2 bases, J lost 3 bases, and 18 bases lay in between. The CDR3 has 17 amino acids. The germline CDR1 and CDR2 sequences are LGHNA and YNFKEQ. The CDR3 DNA follows: TGTGCCAGCAGCCAATCGGACGCGGGGACCAGGACAGATACGCAGTATTTT. As protein: CASSQSDAGTRTDTQYF.

The V gene is TRBV6-2 or TRBV6-3, the J gene TRBJ1-5, with TRBD1 identical over 8 bases. CDR1 is MNHEY, CDR2 SVGEGT, per germline. The trim removed 2 bases at V and 3 bases at J, leaving 9 bases unmatched. The CDR3 covers 17 residues. The CDR3, as DNA: TGTGCCAGCAGTTACACCATGCCGGGACAGGACAATCAGCCCCAGCATTTT. Its protein is CASSYTMPGQDNQPQHF.